The 4 T cell receptor beta chains listed next were all sequenced from one sample in a study of tumor T cells in aggressive B-cell lymphoma. This table comes from immunoSEQ multiplex PCR, and its TCRdb copy is limited to in-frame clones, with some not included. This sample has about 3,000 clones; about 94% occur once, and the top ten carry 2% to 2.5%. The sequenced sample was tumor tissue. The receptors shown here come from an adult with diffuse large B cell lymphoma.

This chain joins TRBV5-4 and TRBJ1-2; possible D gene TRBD1, 6 bases. The CDR3 extends over 13 amino acids. V was clipped by 0 bases and J by 4 bases, with 7 bases between them. CDR1 and CDR2 from the germline V gene are SGHNT and YYREEE (reference sequence). The DNA of the CDR3 is TGTGCCAGCAGCTTGGAGGGGGTCTATGGCTACACCTTC. It yields the protein CASSLEGVYGYTF.

The chain is built from TRBV5-4 and TRBJ2-2; D remains unclear. CDR1 and CDR2 (germline): SGHNT, YYREEE (reference sequence). This CDR3 is built from 14 residues. V lost 0 bases, J lost 4 bases, and 7 bases lay in between. This CDR3 reads CASSLDRSTGELFF. CDR3 bases: TGTGCCAGCAGCTTGGACAGAAGCACCGGGGAGCTGTTTTTT.

This sequence joins TRBV6-5 and TRBJ2-7; 10 bases fit TRBD1. Per the germline V gene, CDR1 is MNHEY and CDR2 is SVGAGI. The CDR3 extends over 15 amino acids. Trimming removed 4 bases from V and 2 bases from J; junction bases left unmatched: 5. The CDR3 here is CASSSPGQGTYEQYF. For the CDR3, the DNA is TGTGCCAGCAGTTCCCCGGGACAGGGGACCTACGAGCAGTACTTC.

The CDR3 spells CASAGTTYNEQFF. CDR3 nucleotide sequence: TGTGCCAGCGCCGGGACAACCTACAATGAGCAGTTCTTC. This chain uses TRBV5-4 with TRBJ2-1, with D maybe TRBD1 (6 bases). V was pared by 7 bases and J by 2 bases, with 10 bases between. Germline CDR1 SGHNT, CDR2 YYREEE (reference sequence). The CDR3 loop spans 13 amino acids.